This T cell receptor (beta chain) was identified in a study of blood T cell repertoires in COVID-19. About the study: Whether acute or convalescent, the COVID-19 samples came from the United States, Italy and Spain. Sources were T cells, B-cell-depleted T cells, or PBMCs; the material itself was cDNA or gDNA.

A remark on this clone: Other nucleotide sequences from this sample produce the same CDR3.

Sequenced by immunoSEQ multiplex PCR; TCRdb stores in-frame clones only, minus some. Of about 130,000 clones listed, about four fifths were seen once; the top ten hold around a tenth. V lost 2 bases and J lost 1, with 18 bases in between. Germline CDR1 SGDLS, CDR2 YYNGEE. This CDR3 comprises 17 residues. The chain couples TRBV9 to TRBJ1-1; no clear D gene. This receptor was identified in a man aged 40-49 years with active or convalescent COVID-19. Sequenced: peripheral blood. The CDR3 loop reads CASSVRATASPNTEAFF. In DNA form, the CDR3 reads TGTGCCAGCAGCGTGAGGGCAACCGCGAGCCCGAACACTGAAGCTTTCTTT.